A selection of T cell receptor beta chains follows, all from one sample in a study of T cell repertoires in cytomegalovirus infection. These receptors have no identified antigens. TCRdb re-analysed the reads in MiXCR, keeping a single row per CDR3 protein. Of hundreds of thousands of distinct CDR3 sequences detected, about 33% appear once; the ten largest clones hold roughly a sixth. The sample consisted of cultured PBMCs, taken from culture after CMV antigen stimulation. These receptors all stem from a human donor in good health (CMV status not recorded). Some clones in this sample may be carry-over from other donors' samples. CDR3s include the opening cysteine and the closing phenylalanine or tryptophan. A D gene is named only where the DNA matches it firmly. For some rows the clone size is stated as once, few or many, or as a class when expanded; others skip it.

>NA|NA|TRBV5-6|TRBJ2-3
CASSQGSITDTQYF
TGTGCCAGCAGTCAAGGAAGCATCACAGATACGCAGTATTTT
>many|NA|TRBV4-3|TRBJ2-2
CASSQDRDAGELFF
TGCGCCAGCAGCCAAGATAGGGACGCCGGGGAGCTGTTTTTT
>NA|TRBD2|TRBV5-1|TRBJ2-2
CASSLRTSGRSAGELFF
TGCGCCAGCAGCTTGAGGACTAGCGGGAGAAGCGCCGGGGAGCTGTTTTTT
>few|NA|TRBV12-3/TRBV12-4|TRBJ2-6
CASSSSAGANVLTF
TGTGCCAGCAGTTCATCCGCTGGGGCCAACGTCCTGACTTTC
>many|NA|TRBV19|TRBJ2-1
CASSLRGSSSYNEQFF
TGTGCCAGTAGTCTCAGGGGATCTAGCTCCTACAATGAGCAGTTCTTC
>NA|TRBD2|TRBV6-1|TRBJ2-1
CASSSTGTSVDEQFF
TGTGCCAGCAGTTCCACCGGGACTAGTGTGGATGAGCAGTTCTTC
>once|NA|TRBV25-1|TRBJ2-7
CASSEASAWNF
TGTGCCAGCAGTGAGGCTAGCGCTTGGAACTTC
>NA|NA|TRBV5-4|TRBJ2-6
CASSFRGPAGANVLTF
TGTGCCAGCAGCTTTCGGGGGCCGGCGGGGGCCAACGTCCTGACTTTC
>NA|TRBD2|TRBV20-1|TRBJ2-1
CSALFLAGGPGEQFF
TGCAGTGCTCTATTCCTAGCGGGAGGGCCGGGTGAGCAGTTCTTC
>NA|TRBD2|TRBV10-3|TRBJ2-1
CAIGLADSYNEQFF
TGTGCCATCGGACTAGCGGACTCCTACAATGAGCAGTTCTTC
>NA|TRBD1|TRBV10-3|TRBJ2-3
CAISGTGGSDTQYF
TGTGCCATCTCCGGGACAGGGGGATCAGATACGCAGTATTTT
>NA|TRBD1|TRBV24-1|TRBJ2-2
CATSEQGQGTGELFF
TGTGCCACCAGCGAGCAGGGACAGGGAACCGGGGAGCTGTTTTTT
>few|NA|TRBV6-2/TRBV6-3|TRBJ1-5
CASSYPAAFQPQHF
TGTGCCAGCAGTTACCCGGCCGCTTTCCAGCCCCAGCATTTT
>NA|NA|TRBV11-2|TRBJ2-3
CASSFGLNTDTQYF
TGTGCCAGCAGCTTCGGACTAAACACAGATACGCAGTATTTT
>NA|NA|TRBV7-6|TRBJ2-5
CASTRQRQETQYF
TGTGCCAGCACCAGACAGAGACAAGAGACCCAGTACTTC
>NA|NA|TRBV12-5|TRBJ2-1
CASAPTGSYNEQFF
TGTGCTAGTGCCCCTACCGGGTCCTACAATGAGCAGTTCTTC